This T cell receptor beta chain was identified during a study of blood T cell repertoires in COVID-19 (dated by TCRdb to about 2020). Notes on the research overall: Samples from collaborators originated in the United States, Italy and Spain and spanned both the acute and convalescent phases of COVID-19. A de-identified subject ID, COVID-19 status, age in years and sex were almost always included in the sample metadata. Where HLA class I and class II types were available, the types were taken from metadata supplied by the sample provider, not from assay-based typing. Samples were obtained from the ongoing ImmuneRACE study (first 160 participants) and from over 1,000 subjects provided by 6 global collaborators. The repertoires were made available in a free public database intended to serve as a resource for research on the immune response to SARS-CoV-2. Deeply sampled blood TCRbeta repertoires from subjects exposed to, actively infected with, or recovered from COVID-19 were included in the dataset. The prospective study material was composed of cDNA or gDNA derived from T cells, B-cell-depleted T cells, or PBMCs. General study outcomes and caveats: Clinical and demographic metadata were provided uncurated, with the amount varying by source and participant.

About this clone itself: No cognate antigen has been identified for it. Nothing much larger sits one base from this clone, and base qualities are not available.

Including cysteine and phenylalanine, the CDR3 has 14 amino acids. Here the CDR3 DNA is all that survives: 42 bases in frame from base 1. V is clipped by 5 bases and J by 0 bases, and the sequence between their germline boundaries is 9 bases long. Based on the germline V gene, the CDR1 and CDR2 sequences are SGHRS and YFSETQ. The collaborating institutions used their own protocols to collect whole blood in K2EDTA tubes. For TCRbeta analysis, collaborator samples were shipped as frozen whole blood, as isolated PBMCs, or as DNA extracted from either sample type. The immunoSEQ Assay, a bias-controlled multiplex PCR, was used to amplify TCRbeta CDR3 regions from genomic DNA. On the study's bioinformatics: The number of nucleated cells in each sample was estimated from the amplification of reference gene primers within the assay. To quantify the absolute abundance of each unique TCRbeta CDR3 rearrangement, sequence reads were collapsed and filtered. Productive Simpson clonality was computed per sample as the square root of Simpson's diversity index over productive rearrangements. The table comes from immuneACCESS by way of TCRdb, which keeps in-frame sequences with V and J called. Part of the clones is missing from these tables; in studies checked, under half for an unresolved V gene and the rest for unknown reasons. V and J calls and clone size are as listed in that table; D and trimming were resolved from the DNA. The sample records under 85,000 clones, under 85% of which are singletons. The top ten clones comprise about 9.9% of the sample.

Sequencing was carried out using peripheral blood. This TCR came from a human donor in a cohort sampled during active COVID-19. The chain uses TRBV5-1 and TRBJ1-3, with the D gene not clear enough to name. The nucleotides read TGCGCCAGCAGTCCTCAGGACTCTGGAAACACCATATATTTT. Its product reads: CASSPQDSGNTIYF.